One and the same sample provided the 22 T cell receptor beta chains below, sequenced in a study of T cells in Graves' hyperthyroidism and ophthalmopathy (dated by TCRdb to about 2019). The method behind the library was multiplex PCR. Sequencing took place on an Illumina HiSeq 2000. The TCR beta CDR3 regions were amplified from the RNA transcripts. The TCR CDR3 was subjected to a first round of RT-PCR using the HTBI primer set and the Qiagen OneStep RT-PCR kit. The public sequencing data were trimmed at Q25 with fastp and processed into clonotypes with MiXCR by TCRdb, which kept only in-frame beta chains. One record per CDR3 amino acid sequence lists the most common genes and DNA. For this sample there are hundreds of thousands of distinct CDR3 sequences; just over 45% appear just once. The ten largest clones take up about 7.9% of the sample. Material for sequencing was peripheral blood or thyroid tissue (not recorded which). The receptors stem from a woman younger than 30 with Graves' hyperthyroidism. Donor details come from another sample of the same person, matched by shared clones.

The chain combines TRBV10-3 with TRBJ2-3, with 8 bases fitting TRBD2. In germline, CDR1 is ENHRY, CDR2 SYGVKD. CDR3 length: 16 residues. Unmatched junction bases numbered 13, after V lost 5 bases and J lost 6 bases. The chain's CDR3 is CAISSVLKRETDTQYF. Here the CDR3 DNA reads TGTGCCATCAGTTCAGTGTTAAAGCGGGAGACTGATACGCAGTATTTT.

In this sample, this clonotype turned up many times. The chain has TRBV10-3 and TRBJ1-5; maybe TRBD1 (6 bases). The germline CDR1 and CDR2 sequences are ENHRY and SYGVKD. Trimming shortened V by 10 bases and J by 1 base, and 20 bases separated the two germline ends. The CDR3 is made up of 16 amino acids. CDR3 bases: TGTGCCACCCAAACAGGGATTTGGGACAGCAATCAGCCCCAGCATTTT. This gives the protein CATQTGIWDSNQPQHF.

This clonotype was found once. A read error may be the cause here, since a much bigger clone is one base away. This chain links TRBV10-3 with TRBJ2-7; no reliable D call. Deletions cut 11 bases from V and 3 bases from J, with 14 bases between. The CDR3 totals 12 residues. Germline values: CDR1 ENHRY, CDR2 SYGVKD. The CDR3 spells CAVTSPGYEQYF. DNA for the CDR3: TGTGCCGTCACCTCGCCCGGCTACGAGCAGTACTTC.

The rearrangement links TRBV7-2 to TRBJ2-7; D ambiguous. Trimming cost V 2 bases and J 7 bases, with 12 bases left between them. The CDR3 is 13 residues long. Germline V lookup: CDR1 SGHTA, CDR2 FQGNSA. CDR3 sequence (DNA): TGTGCCAGCAGCTTAAGGCAGGACGGGGAGCAGTACTTC. Its protein is CASSLRQDGEQYF.

The gene calls are TRBV20-1 and TRBJ1-5; D uncertain. V lost 1 base and J lost 0, with 7 bases in between. The germline CDR1 and CDR2 sequences are DFQATT and SNEGSKA (reference sequence). The CDR3 length is 14 residues. The CDR3 DNA reads TGCAGTGCTAGAGTGGCGTCTAGCAATCAGCCCCAGCATTTT. Amino acids: CSARVASSNQPQHF.

V usage is TRBV7-3 and J usage is TRBJ2-5; possibly TRBD2 for D (5 bases). Germline V lookup: CDR1 SGHTA, CDR2 FQGTGA. The germline V and J ends were trimmed by 11 bases and 1 base, with 14 bases remaining between them. The CDR3 totals 13 residues. The CDR3 spells CAATTTAQETQYF. CDR3 nucleotides: TGTGCCGCGACTACGACCGCCCAAGAGACCCAGTACTTC.

The genes are TRBV5-1 and TRBJ2-2; possible D gene TRBD2, 6 bases. The CDR3 loop spans 16 amino acids. The germline V gene has CDR1 SGHRS and CDR2 YFSETQ. With 0 bases removed from V and 5 bases from J, the gap between germline ends came to 14 bases. CDR3 in amino acids: CASSLGAGFATGELFF. DNA of the CDR3: TGCGCCAGCAGCTTGGGGGCGGGGTTCGCTACCGGGGAGCTGTTTTTT.

This clonotype has just a few counts. This chain links TRBV20-1 with TRBJ2-7; 7 bases are a match to TRBD1. Germline CDR1 reads DFQATT; CDR2 reads SNEGSKA (reference sequence). CDR3 length: 13 amino acids. Germline trimming cut 6 bases from V and 2 bases from J; bases unmatched to any gene: 7. This chain's CDR3 is CSATRDRPYEQYF. The DNA of the CDR3 is TGCAGTGCCACCCGGGACAGACCCTACGAGCAGTACTTC.

The sample holds many counts of this clonotype. The chain recombines TRBV2 with TRBJ2-7; D remains ambiguous. Germline V gives CDR1 SNHLY, CDR2 FYNNEI. Trimming shortened V by 6 bases and J by 4 bases, and 7 bases separated the two germline ends. The CDR3 has 11 amino acids. The CDR3 loop is CASRTRYEQYF. The CDR3 DNA reads TGTGCCAGCAGAACAAGATACGAGCAGTACTTC.

This clonotype occurred many times. The DNA for the CDR3 is TGCAGTGCTAGAGATGGAACCGACGCCGACACTGAAGCTTTCTTT. This translates into CSARDGTDADTEAFF. This rearrangement joins TRBV20-1 to TRBJ1-1, with D unresolved. The germline V gene encodes CDR1 DFQATT and CDR2 SNEGSKA (reference sequence). The CDR3 contains 15 residues. The ends were cut back, 0 bases at V and 3 bases at J, with 14 bases in the middle.

This chain uses TRBV19 with TRBJ1-5; 8 bases align to TRBD1. CDR1 LNHDA and CDR2 SQIVND come from the germline V gene (reference sequence). J lost 3 bases, V lost 2 bases, and 6 bases had no gene match. The CDR3 consists of 16 residues. CDR3 in amino acids: CASSILGTGYNQPQHF. The DNA of the CDR3 is TGTGCCAGTAGTATACTCGGGACAGGTTACAATCAGCCCCAGCATTTT.

A note on this clonotype: At one of its ends the junction is not consistent with the germline gene, which may arise from a read error. The genes are TRBV25-1 and TRBJ2-5; tentatively, D is TRBD1 (5 bases). CDR3 length equals 14 residues. CDR1 is MGHDK and CDR2 is SYGVNS in the germline V gene. In DNA, the CDR3 is TGCGCCAGCAGCCAGTATTCTAGACAGGAGACCCAGTACTTC. Its protein product is CASSQYSRQETQYF.

About this clonotype: The junction shows a germline mismatch at one end, possibly a read error. The V gene is TRBV7-2, the J gene TRBJ2-2; D tentatively fits TRBD1 or TRBD2 (5 bases each). The CDR3 is 15 amino acids. The germline V gene encodes CDR1 SGHTA and CDR2 FQGNSA. The CDR3 sequence: CASSSLGDYTGELFF. The CDR3 coding sequence is TGCGCCAGCAGCTCATTGGGGGATTACACCGGGGAGCTGTTTTTT.

The CDR3 coding sequence is TGTGCCAGCAGCCGATCCAGGGGGCTAAACTACGAGCAGTACTTC. It specifies CASSRSRGLNYEQYF. This sequence joins TRBV7-2 and TRBJ2-7, with TRBD1 matching over 8 bases. The CDR3 runs to 15 residues. Germline values: CDR1 SGHTA, CDR2 FQGNSA. V lost 5 bases to trimming and J lost 3 bases; unmatched junction nucleotides: 9.

This chain joins TRBV4-1 and TRBJ2-2, with D possibly being TRBD1 (6 bases). V lost 2 bases, J lost 6 bases, and 13 bases lay in between. The CDR3 length is 15 residues. Germline-derived CDR1 and CDR2 are MGHRA and YSYEKL. The CDR3 here is CASSQRAGVPGELFF. CDR3 bases: TGCGCCAGCAGCCAACGGGCAGGGGTCCCCGGGGAGCTGTTTTTT.

This clonotype occurred many times. The DNA for the CDR3 is TGCAGCTCACTCGGTAGCGGGAGGACGGAGACCCAGTACTTC. Residues: CSSLGSGRTETQYF. The gene calls are TRBV29-1 and TRBJ2-5; 10 positions match TRBD2. V shed 8 bases and J 5 bases; nucleotides not matched to a gene: 11. The germline gives CDR1 SQVTM, CDR2 ANQGSEA. This CDR3 has 14 amino acids. The full variable domain, rest sourced from reference TRBV29-1 and TRBJ2-5, is SAVISQKPSRDICQRGTSLTIQCQVDSQVTMMFWYRQQPGQSLTLIATANQGSEATYESGFVIDKFPISRPNLTFSTLTVSNMSPEDSSIYLCSSLGSGRTETQYFGPGTRLLVL.

The chain carries TRBV24-1 and TRBJ2-5, with a weak D call TRBD2 (5 bases). The germline CDR1 and CDR2 sequences are KGHDR and SFDVKD. V lost 5 bases to trimming and J lost 5 bases, with 17 bases between them. The CDR3 runs to 15 residues. This chain's CDR3 is CATSALAQVRETQYF. The CDR3, as DNA: TGTGCCACCAGTGCCCTAGCCCAAGTTCGGGAGACCCAGTACTTC.

In this sample, this clonotype turned up a few times. The V and J genes are TRBV7-9 and TRBJ1-2; 8 nucleotides match TRBD1. The V and J ends lost 5 bases and 3 bases, in that order; junction bases with no gene match: 5. The germline CDR1 and CDR2 sequences are SEHNR and FQNEAQ (reference sequence). This CDR3 region has 14 residues. The CDR3 reads CASSPVTGDYGYTF. CDR3 DNA sequence: TGTGCCAGCAGCCCGGTGACAGGGGACTATGGCTACACCTTC. Using reference TRBV7-9 and TRBJ1-2 for the parts outside the CDR3, the full variable domain is DTGVSQNPRHKITKRGQNVTFRCDPISEHNRLYWYRQTLGQGPEFLTYFQNEAQLEKSRLLSDRFSAERPKGSFSTLEIQRTEQGDSAMYLCASSPVTGDYGYTFGSGTRLTVV.

This clonotype has a handful of counts. The chain is built from TRBV7-8 and TRBJ1-2; 10 bases agree with TRBD1. V lost 5 bases to trimming and J lost 4 bases; unmatched junction nucleotides: 16. In germline, CDR1 is SGHVS, CDR2 FQNEAQ. The CDR3 totals 18 residues. For the CDR3, the DNA is TGTGCCAGCAGCCACCCTCCGGGACAGGGGCTCCTGTCCTATGGCTACACCTTC. Its translation is CASSHPPGQGLLSYGYTF.

V gene TRBV2 combines with J gene TRBJ2-5; 7 bases match TRBD1. Germline values: CDR1 SNHLY, CDR2 FYNNEI. The V and J ends lost 8 bases and 5 bases, in that order; junction bases with no gene match: 20. The CDR3 has 17 amino acids. The CDR3 protein is CASSPSLLQGDGETQYF. As DNA, the CDR3 is TGTGCCAGCTCACCCTCCCTTTTGCAGGGGGACGGGGAGACCCAGTACTTC.

A few counts support this clonotype. This chain links TRBV7-9 with TRBJ2-7, with 9 nucleotides matching TRBD1. The CDR3 length is 14 residues. Germline CDR1 reads SEHNR; CDR2 reads FQNEAQ (reference sequence). J lost 6 bases, V lost 11 bases, and 14 bases had no gene match. The CDR3 coding sequence is TGTGCCTGGAGCCGCGGGACAGGGCGTCTCGAGCAGTACTTC. Translation gives CAWSRGTGRLEQYF.

This clonotype was counted once. This chain connects TRBV9 to TRBJ2-5, with 9 nucleotides matching TRBD2. Unmatched junction bases numbered 7, after V lost 2 bases and J lost 5 bases. Germline lookup yields CDR1 SGDLS and CDR2 YYNGEE. This CDR3 has 15 amino acids. The CDR3 reads CASSVISGSGETQYF. CDR3 DNA sequence: TGTGCCAGCAGCGTCATTAGCGGGAGTGGGGAGACCCAGTACTTC.